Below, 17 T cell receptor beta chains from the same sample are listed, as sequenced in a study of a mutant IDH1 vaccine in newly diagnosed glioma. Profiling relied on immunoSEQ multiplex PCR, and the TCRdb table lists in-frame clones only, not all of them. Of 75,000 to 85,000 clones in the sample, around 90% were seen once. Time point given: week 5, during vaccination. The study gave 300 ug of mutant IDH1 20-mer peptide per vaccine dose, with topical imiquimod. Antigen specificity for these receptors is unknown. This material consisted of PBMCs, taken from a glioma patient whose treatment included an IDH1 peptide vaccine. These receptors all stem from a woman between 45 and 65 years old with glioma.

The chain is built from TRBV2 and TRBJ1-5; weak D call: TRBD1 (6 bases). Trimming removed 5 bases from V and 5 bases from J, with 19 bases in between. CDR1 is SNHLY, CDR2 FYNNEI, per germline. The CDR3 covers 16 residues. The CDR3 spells CASSPRTAGWDQPQHF. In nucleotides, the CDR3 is TGTGCCAGCAGTCCACGGACAGCCGGCTGGGATCAGCCCCAGCATTTT.

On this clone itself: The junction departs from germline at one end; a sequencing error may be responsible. In nucleotides, the CDR3 is TGCGCCAGCAGTGGTCGGGACAGGAGTTCTAACTACGAGCAGTACTTC. Its protein product is CASSGRDRSSNYEQYF. The chain links TRBV6-1 to TRBJ2-7; 8 nucleotides match TRBD1. The CDR3 is 16 amino acids. Germline CDR1 is MNHNS and CDR2 is SASEGT.

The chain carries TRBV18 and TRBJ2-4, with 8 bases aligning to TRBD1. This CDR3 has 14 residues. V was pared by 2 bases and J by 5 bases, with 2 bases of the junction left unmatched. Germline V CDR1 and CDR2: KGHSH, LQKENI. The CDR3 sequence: CASSPGQGQNIQYF. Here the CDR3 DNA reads TGTGCCAGCTCACCAGGACAGGGCCAAAACATTCAGTACTTC.

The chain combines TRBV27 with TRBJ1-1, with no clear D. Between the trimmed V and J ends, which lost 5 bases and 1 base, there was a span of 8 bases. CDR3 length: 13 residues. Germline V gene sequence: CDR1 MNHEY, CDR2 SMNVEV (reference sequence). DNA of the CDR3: TGTGCCAGCAGTCCCCGGACGAACACTGAAGCTTTCTTT. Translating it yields CASSPRTNTEAFF.

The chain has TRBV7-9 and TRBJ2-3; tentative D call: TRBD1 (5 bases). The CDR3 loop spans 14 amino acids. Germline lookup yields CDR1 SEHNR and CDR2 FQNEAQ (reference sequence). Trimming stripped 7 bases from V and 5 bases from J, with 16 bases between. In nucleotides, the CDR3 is TGTGCCAGCAACGGGCAGGGTAATAAAGATACGCAGTATTTT. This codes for CASNGQGNKDTQYF.

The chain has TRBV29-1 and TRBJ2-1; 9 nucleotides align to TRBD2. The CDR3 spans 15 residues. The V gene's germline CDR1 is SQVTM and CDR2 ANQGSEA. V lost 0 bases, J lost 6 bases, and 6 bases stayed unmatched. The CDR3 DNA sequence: TGCAGCGTTGAAGAGGTAGCGGGAGTAATCAATGAGCAGTTCTTC. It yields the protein CSVEEVAGVINEQFF.

DNA of the CDR3: TGCGCCAGCAGCCAAGGGTCGGGAGCGACCTACGAGCAGTACTTC. Translating gives CASSQGSGATYEQYF. The chain has TRBV4-1 and TRBJ2-7; weak D call: TRBD2 (6 bases). The CDR3 covers 15 residues. Trimming took 1 base from V and 2 from J, leaving 12 bases between them. The germline V gene encodes CDR1 MGHRA and CDR2 YSYEKL.

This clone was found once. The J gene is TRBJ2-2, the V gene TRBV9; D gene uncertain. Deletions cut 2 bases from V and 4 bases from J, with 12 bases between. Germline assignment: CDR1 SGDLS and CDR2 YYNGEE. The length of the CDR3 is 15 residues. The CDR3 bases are TGTGCCAGCAGCGTTAAAAGCGCGCGCACCGGGGAGCTGTTTTTT. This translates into CASSVKSARTGELFF.

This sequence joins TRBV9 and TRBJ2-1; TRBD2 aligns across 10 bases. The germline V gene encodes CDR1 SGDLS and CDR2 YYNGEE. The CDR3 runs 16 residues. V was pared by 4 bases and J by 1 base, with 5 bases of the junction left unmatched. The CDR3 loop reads CASSPRAGGSYNEQFF. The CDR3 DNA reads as TGTGCCAGCAGCCCACGAGCGGGAGGGTCCTACAATGAGCAGTTCTTC. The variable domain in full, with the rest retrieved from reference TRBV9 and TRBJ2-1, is DSGVTQTPKHLITATGQRVTLRCSPRSGDLSVYWYQQSLDQGLQFLIQYYNGEERAKGNILERFSAQQFPDLHSELNLSSLELGDSALYFCASSPRAGGSYNEQFFGPGTRLTVL.

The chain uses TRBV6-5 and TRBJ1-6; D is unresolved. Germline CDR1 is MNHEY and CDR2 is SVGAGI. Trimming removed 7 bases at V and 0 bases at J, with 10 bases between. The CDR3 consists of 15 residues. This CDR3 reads CASILSSSYNSPLHF. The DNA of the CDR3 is TGTGCCAGCATCCTCAGCAGCTCCTATAATTCACCCCTCCACTTT.

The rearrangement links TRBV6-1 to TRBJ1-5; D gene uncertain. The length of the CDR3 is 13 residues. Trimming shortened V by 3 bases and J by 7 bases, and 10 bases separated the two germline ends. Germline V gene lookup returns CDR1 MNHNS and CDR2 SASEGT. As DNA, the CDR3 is TGTGCCAGCAGTGATGGTGGGAACCAGCCCCAGCATTTT. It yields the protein CASSDGGNQPQHF.

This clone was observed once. The CDR3 nucleotides are TGTGCCAGCAGTTACGCGGGGACCACTGAAGCTTTCTTT. This translates into CASSYAGTTEAFF. This chain links TRBV6-5 with TRBJ1-1; perhaps TRBD1 as D (5 bases). V lost 2 bases to trimming and J lost 4 bases, with 8 bases between them. Per germline, CDR1 MNHEY and CDR2 SVGAGI. This CDR3 region has 13 residues.

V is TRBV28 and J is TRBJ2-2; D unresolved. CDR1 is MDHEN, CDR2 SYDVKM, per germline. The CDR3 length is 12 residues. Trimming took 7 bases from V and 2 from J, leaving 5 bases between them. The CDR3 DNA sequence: TGTGCCAGCACCCCTAACACCGGGGAGCTGTTTTTT. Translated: CASTPNTGELFF.

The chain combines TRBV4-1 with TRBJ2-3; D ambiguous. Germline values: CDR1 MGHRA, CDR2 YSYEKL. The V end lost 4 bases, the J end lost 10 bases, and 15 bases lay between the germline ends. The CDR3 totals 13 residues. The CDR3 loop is CASSPLDPWSQYF. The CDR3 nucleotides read TGCGCCAGCAGCCCTCTCGACCCGTGGTCGCAGTATTTT.

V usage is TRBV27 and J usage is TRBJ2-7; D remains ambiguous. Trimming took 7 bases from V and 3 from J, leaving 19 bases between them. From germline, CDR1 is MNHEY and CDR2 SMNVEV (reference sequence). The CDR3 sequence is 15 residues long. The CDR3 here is CASTYRGPWGYEQYF. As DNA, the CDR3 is TGTGCCAGCACCTATCGTGGCCCCTGGGGCTACGAGCAGTACTTC.

The CDR3 here is CASSPQGRQRQPQHF. CDR3 nucleotides: TGTGCCAGCAGCCCACAGGGGCGCCAGCGTCAGCCCCAGCATTTT. The chain links TRBV28 to TRBJ1-5; 7 nucleotides match TRBD1. After removal of 6 bases from V and 6 bases from J, the junction contained 11 bases not matched to a gene. CDR3 length equals 15 residues. Per the germline V gene, CDR1 is MDHEN and CDR2 is SYDVKM.

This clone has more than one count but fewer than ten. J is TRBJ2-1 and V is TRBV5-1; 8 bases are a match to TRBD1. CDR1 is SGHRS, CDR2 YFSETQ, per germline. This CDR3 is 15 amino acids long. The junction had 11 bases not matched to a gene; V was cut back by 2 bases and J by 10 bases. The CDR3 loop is CASSFQGATTGEQFF. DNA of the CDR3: TGCGCCAGCAGCTTTCAGGGGGCAACTACAGGGGAGCAGTTCTTC.